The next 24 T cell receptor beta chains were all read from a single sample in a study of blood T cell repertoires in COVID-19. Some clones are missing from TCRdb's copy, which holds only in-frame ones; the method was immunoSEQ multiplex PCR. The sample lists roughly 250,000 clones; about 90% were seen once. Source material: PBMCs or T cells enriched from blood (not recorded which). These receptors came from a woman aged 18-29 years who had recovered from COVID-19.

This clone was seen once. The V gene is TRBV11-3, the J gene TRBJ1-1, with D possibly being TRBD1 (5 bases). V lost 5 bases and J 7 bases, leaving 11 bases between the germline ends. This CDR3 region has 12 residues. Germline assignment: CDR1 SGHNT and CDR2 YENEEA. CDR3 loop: CASSRAGVEAFF. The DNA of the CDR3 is TGTGCCAGCAGCCGTGCGGGGGTTGAAGCTTTCTTT.

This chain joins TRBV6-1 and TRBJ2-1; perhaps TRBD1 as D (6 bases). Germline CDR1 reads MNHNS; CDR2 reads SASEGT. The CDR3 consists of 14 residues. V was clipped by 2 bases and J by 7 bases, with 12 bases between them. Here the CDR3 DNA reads TGTGCCAGCAGTGAACGGGCAGGGGCTAATGAGCAGTTCTTC. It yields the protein CASSERAGANEQFF.

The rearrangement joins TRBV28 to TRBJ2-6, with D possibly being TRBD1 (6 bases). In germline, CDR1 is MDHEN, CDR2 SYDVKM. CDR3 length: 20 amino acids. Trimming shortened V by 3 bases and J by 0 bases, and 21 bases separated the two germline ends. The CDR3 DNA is TGTGCCAGCAGTTTTATACAGGGTATTTTAGGAGACTCTGGGGCCAACGTCCTGACTTTC. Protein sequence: CASSFIQGILGDSGANVLTF.

In nucleotides, the CDR3 is TGTGCCAGCAGCGACAGGACAGGGTTGCTGTTCTTC. Translating gives CASSDRTGLLFF. J is TRBJ2-1 and V is TRBV9; 8 bases map to TRBD1. The CDR3 has 12 amino acids. The V and J ends lost 3 bases and 15 bases, in that order; junction bases with no gene match: 8. CDR1 SGDLS and CDR2 YYNGEE come from the germline V gene.

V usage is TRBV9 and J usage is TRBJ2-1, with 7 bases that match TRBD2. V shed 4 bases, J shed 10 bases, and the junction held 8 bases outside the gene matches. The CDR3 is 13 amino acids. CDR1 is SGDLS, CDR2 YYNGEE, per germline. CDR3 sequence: CASSTAGDREQFF. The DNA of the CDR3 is TGTGCCAGCAGCACCGCGGGGGACCGGGAGCAGTTCTTC.

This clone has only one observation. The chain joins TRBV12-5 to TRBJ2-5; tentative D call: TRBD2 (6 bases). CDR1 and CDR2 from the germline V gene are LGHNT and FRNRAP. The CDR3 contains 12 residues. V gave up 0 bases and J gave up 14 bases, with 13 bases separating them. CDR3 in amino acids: CASGLVGLPSYF. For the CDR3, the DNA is TGTGCTAGTGGTTTGGTCGGACTACCGAGCTACTTC.

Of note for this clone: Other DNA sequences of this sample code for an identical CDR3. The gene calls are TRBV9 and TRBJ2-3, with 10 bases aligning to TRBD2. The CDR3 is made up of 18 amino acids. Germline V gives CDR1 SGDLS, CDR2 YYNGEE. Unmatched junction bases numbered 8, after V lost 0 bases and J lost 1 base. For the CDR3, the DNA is TGTGCCAGCAGCGTAGTCGCAAGCGGGGGGGCGGGCACAGATACGCAGTATTTT. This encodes CASSVVASGGAGTDTQYF.

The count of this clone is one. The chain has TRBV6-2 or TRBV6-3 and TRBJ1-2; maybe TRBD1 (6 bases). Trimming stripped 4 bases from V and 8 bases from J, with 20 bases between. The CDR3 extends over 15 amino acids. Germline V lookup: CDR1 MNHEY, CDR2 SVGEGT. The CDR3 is CASSSPAGAFGGYTF. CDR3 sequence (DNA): TGTGCCAGCAGTTCCCCCGCAGGGGCCTTCGGGGGCTACACCTTC.

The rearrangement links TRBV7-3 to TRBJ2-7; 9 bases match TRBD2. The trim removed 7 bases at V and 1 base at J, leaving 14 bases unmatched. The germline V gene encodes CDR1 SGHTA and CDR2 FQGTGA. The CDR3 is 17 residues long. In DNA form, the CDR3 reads TGTGCCAGCATCCCCCCCCTGGGGCGGGGGGGTTCCTACGAGCAGTACTTC. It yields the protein CASIPPLGRGGSYEQYF.

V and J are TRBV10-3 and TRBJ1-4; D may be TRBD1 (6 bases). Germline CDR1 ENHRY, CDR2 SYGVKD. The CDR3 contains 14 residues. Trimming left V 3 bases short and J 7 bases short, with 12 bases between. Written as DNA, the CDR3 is TGTGCCATCAGTGAAGCGGGGGGGCCTGAAAAACTGTTTTTT. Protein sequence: CAISEAGGPEKLFF.

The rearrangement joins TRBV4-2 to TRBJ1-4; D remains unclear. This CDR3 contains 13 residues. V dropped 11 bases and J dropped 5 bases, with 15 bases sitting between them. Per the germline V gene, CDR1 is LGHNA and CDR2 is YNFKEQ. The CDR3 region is CAVSRGGNEKLFF. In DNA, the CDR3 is TGTGCCGTAAGTCGCGGTGGGAATGAAAAACTGTTTTTT.

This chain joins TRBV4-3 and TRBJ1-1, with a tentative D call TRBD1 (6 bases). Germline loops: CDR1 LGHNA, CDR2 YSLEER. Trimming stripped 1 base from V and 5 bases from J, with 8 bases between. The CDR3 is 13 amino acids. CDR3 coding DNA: TGCGCCAGCAGCCAAGGGCAGGGGACTGAAGCTTTCTTT. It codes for CASSQGQGTEAFF.

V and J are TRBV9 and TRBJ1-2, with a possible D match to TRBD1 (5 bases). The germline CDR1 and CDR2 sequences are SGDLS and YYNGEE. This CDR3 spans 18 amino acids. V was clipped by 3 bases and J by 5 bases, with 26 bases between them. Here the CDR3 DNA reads TGTGCCAGCAGCGCGAGACAGATAACGAAGGACCCCCAGTATGGCTACACCTTC. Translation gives CASSARQITKDPQYGYTF.

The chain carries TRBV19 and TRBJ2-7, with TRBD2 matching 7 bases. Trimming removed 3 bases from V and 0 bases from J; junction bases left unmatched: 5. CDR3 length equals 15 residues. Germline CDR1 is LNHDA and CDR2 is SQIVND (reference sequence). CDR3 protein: CASSMGGRRSYEQYF. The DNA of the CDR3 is TGTGCCAGTAGTATGGGAGGGCGACGCTCCTACGAGCAGTACTTC.

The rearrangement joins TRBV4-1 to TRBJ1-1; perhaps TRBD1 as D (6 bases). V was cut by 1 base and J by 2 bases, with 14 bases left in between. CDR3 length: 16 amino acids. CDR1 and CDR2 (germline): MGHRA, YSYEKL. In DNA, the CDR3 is TGCGCCAGCAGCCAAGCTTTCGGGGGGCCCAACACTGAAGCTTTCTTT. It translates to CASSQAFGGPNTEAFF.

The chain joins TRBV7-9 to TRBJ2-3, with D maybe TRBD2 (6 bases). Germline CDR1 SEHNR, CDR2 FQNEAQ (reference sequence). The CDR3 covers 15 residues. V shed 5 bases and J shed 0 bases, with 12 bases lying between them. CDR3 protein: CASSGGLASTDTQYF. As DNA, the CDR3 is TGTGCCAGCAGCGGGGGACTTGCTAGCACAGATACGCAGTATTTT.

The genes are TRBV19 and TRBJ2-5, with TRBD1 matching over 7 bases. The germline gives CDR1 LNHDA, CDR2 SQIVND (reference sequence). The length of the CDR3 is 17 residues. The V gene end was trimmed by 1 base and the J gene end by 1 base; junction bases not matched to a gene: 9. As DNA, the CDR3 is TGTGCCAGTAGTATAGTTACCCCGTCAGGGGGCCAAGAGACCCAGTACTTC. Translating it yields CASSIVTPSGGQETQYF.

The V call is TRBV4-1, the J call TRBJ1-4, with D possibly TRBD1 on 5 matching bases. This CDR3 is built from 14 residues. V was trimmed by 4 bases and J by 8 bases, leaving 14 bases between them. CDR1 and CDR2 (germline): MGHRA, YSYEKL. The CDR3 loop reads CASSPQEVGEKLFF. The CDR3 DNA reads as TGCGCCAGCAGCCCACAGGAAGTTGGGGAAAAACTGTTTTTT.

For the CDR3, the DNA is TGTGCCAGCGGCCGACAGGCCTACGAGCAGTACTTC. Translation: CASGRQAYEQYF. The V gene is TRBV2, the J gene TRBJ2-7; D possibly corresponds to TRBD1 (6 bases). Per the germline V gene, CDR1 is SNHLY and CDR2 is FYNNEI. Between the trimmed V and J ends, which lost 8 bases and 2 bases, there was a span of 10 bases. The CDR3 sequence is 12 residues long.

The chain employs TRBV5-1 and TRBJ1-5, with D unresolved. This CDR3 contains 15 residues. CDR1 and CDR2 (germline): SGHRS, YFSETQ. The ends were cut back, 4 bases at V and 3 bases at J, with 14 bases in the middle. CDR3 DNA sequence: TGCGCCAGCAGCCTGGGCCCAGGTTCCAATCAGCCCCAGCATTTT. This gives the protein CASSLGPGSNQPQHF.

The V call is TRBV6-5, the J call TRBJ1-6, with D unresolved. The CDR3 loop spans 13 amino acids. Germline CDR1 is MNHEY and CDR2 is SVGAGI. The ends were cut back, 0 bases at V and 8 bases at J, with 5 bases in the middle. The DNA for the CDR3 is TGTGCCAGCAGTTACTCGAGGGATTCACCCCTCCACTTT. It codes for CASSYSRDSPLHF.

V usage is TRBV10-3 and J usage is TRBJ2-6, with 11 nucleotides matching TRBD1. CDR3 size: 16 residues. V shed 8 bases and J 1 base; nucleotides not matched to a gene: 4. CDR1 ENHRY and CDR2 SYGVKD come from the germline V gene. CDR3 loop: CAIAGQGGSGANVLTF. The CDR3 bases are TGTGCCATCGCGGGACAGGGGGGATCTGGGGCCAACGTCCTGACTTTC.

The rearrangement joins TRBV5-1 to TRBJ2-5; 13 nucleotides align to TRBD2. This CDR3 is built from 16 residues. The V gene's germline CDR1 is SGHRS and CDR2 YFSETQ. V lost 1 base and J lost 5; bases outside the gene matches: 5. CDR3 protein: CASSLRLAGGRETQYF. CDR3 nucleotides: TGCGCCAGCAGCTTGCGACTAGCGGGGGGCCGGGAGACCCAGTACTTC.

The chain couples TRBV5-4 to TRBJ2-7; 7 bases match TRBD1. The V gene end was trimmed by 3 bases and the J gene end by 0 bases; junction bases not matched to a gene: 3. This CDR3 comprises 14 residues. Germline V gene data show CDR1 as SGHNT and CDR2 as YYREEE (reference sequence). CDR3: CASSSTGYSYEQYF. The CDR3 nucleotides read TGTGCCAGCAGCTCGACAGGGTACTCCTACGAGCAGTACTTC.